The entry below describes one T cell receptor beta chain. The source of the sample is a study of technical replicates of blood from several donors. Assay: immunoSEQ multiplex PCR; the TCRdb copy retains only in-frame clones and omits some. The sample yields 75,000 or so clones, around 92% seen once. Source material: T cells isolated from PBMCs. The receptor was isolated from a human donor in good health.

DNA for the CDR3: TGTGCCAGCAGCTTAGAAGGCAGGGTGGGAGAAAAACTGTTTTTT. Its translation is CASSLEGRVGEKLFF. The rearrangement links TRBV7-9 to TRBJ1-4, with D possibly being TRBD1 (5 bases). This CDR3 contains 15 residues. V was trimmed by 1 base and J by 8 bases, leaving 14 bases between them. Per the germline V gene, CDR1 is SEHNR and CDR2 is FQNEAQ (reference sequence).